These 11 T cell receptor beta chains share one sample of origin, sequenced in a study of shared clonotypes between healthy human individuals. Only in-frame clones appear in the TCRdb table, and some are missing; sequencing was by immunoSEQ multiplex PCR. The sample shows a few million clones, 92% of them seen only once. The sample taken for sequencing was naive CD4+ T cells from PBMCs. Subset: CD45RA+ positively selected. These receptors all stem from a young man in good health. Some clones in this sample may be carry-over from other donors' samples.

CDR3 coding DNA: TGTGCCAGTAGTATTTCCCCCCGACGGAGCTATGGCTACACCTTC. Its protein product is CASSISPRRSYGYTF. The rearrangement uses TRBV19 and TRBJ1-2; D gene unclear. This CDR3 has 15 amino acids. Germline V lookup: CDR1 LNHDA, CDR2 SQIVND (reference sequence). Trimming removed 3 bases at V and 4 bases at J, with 15 bases between. Looking up the rest from reference TRBV19 and TRBJ1-2 gives the full variable domain: DGGITQSPKYLFRKEGQNVTLSCEQNLNHDAMYWYRQDPGQGLRLIYYSQIVNDFQKGDIAEGYSVSREKKESFPLTVTSAQKNPTAFYLCASSISPRRSYGYTFGSGTRLTVV.

V is TRBV7-3 and J is TRBJ2-3; the D gene could be TRBD1 or TRBD2 (5 bases each). In germline, CDR1 is SGHTA, CDR2 FQGTGA. The CDR3 sequence is 16 residues long. Trimming pared 5 bases from V and 4 bases from J, leaving 19 bases between. CDR3 sequence: CASSNQARGSADTQYF. CDR3 nucleotides: TGTGCCAGCAGCAACCAGGCGAGGGGTAGCGCAGATACGCAGTATTTT.

On this clone itself: The same CDR3 also results from other DNA sequences found in this sample. The rearrangement joins TRBV27 to TRBJ2-2; D call uncertain. CDR3 size: 12 residues. V was shortened by 8 bases and J by 0 bases, with 4 bases between the two germline ends. Per the germline V gene, CDR1 is MNHEY and CDR2 is SMNVEV (reference sequence). The CDR3 loop reads CASSANTGELFF. The CDR3, as DNA: TGTGCCAGCTCAGCGAACACCGGGGAGCTGTTTTTT.

The genes are TRBV7-8 and TRBJ1-3, with unresolved D. The germline V gene has CDR1 SGHVS and CDR2 FQNEAQ. This CDR3 is built from 15 residues. V was pared by 1 base and J by 8 bases, with 15 bases between. This chain's CDR3 is CASSLGGTAGYTIYF. CDR3 nucleotide sequence: TGTGCCAGCAGCTTAGGGGGAACGGCGGGGTACACCATATATTTT.

The V and J genes are TRBV7-9 and TRBJ1-1; maybe TRBD1 (5 bases). Per the germline V gene, CDR1 is SEHNR and CDR2 is FQNEAQ (reference sequence). There are 13 residues in the CDR3. With 5 bases removed from V and 1 base from J, the gap between germline ends came to 8 bases. CDR3: CASSPGPNTEAFF. Written as DNA, the CDR3 is TGTGCCAGCAGCCCGGGACCGAACACTGAAGCTTTCTTT.

The V and J genes are TRBV30 and TRBJ1-5, with D perhaps matching TRBD1 (6 bases). The CDR3 runs to 14 residues. Between the trimmed V and J ends, which lost 2 bases and 7 bases, there was a span of 15 bases. The germline CDR1 and CDR2 sequences are GTSNPN and SVGIG (reference sequence). The CDR3 DNA is TGTGCCTGGAGTCATCCAGGGGCGCGGCAGCCCCAGCATTTT. Its translation: CAWSHPGARQPQHF.

This chain connects TRBV7-9 to TRBJ2-7; the D is unclear. The germline V gene has CDR1 SEHNR and CDR2 FQNEAQ (reference sequence). V was cut by 8 bases and J by 3 bases, with 11 bases left in between. The CDR3 has 12 amino acids. DNA of the CDR3: TGTGCCAGCGGTCAAGCCAACTACGAGCAGTACTTC. This gives the protein CASGQANYEQYF.

This clone showed up just once. The chain uses TRBV18 and TRBJ1-2; no definite D call. The V gene's germline CDR1 is KGHSH and CDR2 LQKENI. Trimming stripped 4 bases from V and 8 bases from J, with 11 bases between. The CDR3 consists of 12 residues. For the CDR3, the DNA is TGTGCCAGCTCACTTACGTTGACAGGCTACACCTTC. Translating it yields CASSLTLTGYTF.

The chain uses TRBV6-6 and TRBJ1-4, with TRBD1 matching over 9 bases. With 6 bases clipped from V and 5 bases from J, the junction kept 7 bases outside the gene matches. Germline assignment: CDR1 MNHNY and CDR2 SVGAGI (reference sequence). CDR3 length: 15 amino acids. In DNA, the CDR3 is TGTGCCAGCAGCATACAGGGGGCCTGGAATGAAAAACTGTTTTTT. It encodes CASSIQGAWNEKLFF.

The rearrangement uses TRBV28 and TRBJ2-1, with 11 nucleotides matching TRBD2. CDR1 MDHEN and CDR2 SYDVKM come from the germline V gene. With 8 bases clipped from V and 4 bases from J, the junction kept 13 bases outside the gene matches. The CDR3 has 17 residues. The CDR3, as DNA: TGTGCCAGCCGATTTCCCTTAGCGGGAGGGATATACAATGAGCAGTTCTTC. Protein product: CASRFPLAGGIYNEQFF.

This chain joins TRBV11-2 and TRBJ2-3; D may match TRBD1 or TRBD2 (6 bases each). Looked up from germline, CDR1 is SGHAT and CDR2 is FQNNGV. The CDR3 length is 15 residues. V was cut by 5 bases and J by 1 base, with 13 bases left in between. CDR3 DNA sequence: TGTGCCAGCAGCCCTAGGGGGGTGGGCACAGATACGCAGTATTTT. It yields the protein CASSPRGVGTDTQYF.